This TCR beta chain was captured in a study of cytomegalovirus exposure and HLA in healthy donors. Findings and caveats of the study: Rare TCR sequences dominated, though some public TCRs recurred in many donors.

Assay: immunoSEQ multiplex PCR; the TCRdb copy retains only in-frame clones and omits some. The table lists about 240,000 clones, around 87% of them singletons. The CDR3 has 14 residues. J gave up 4 bases and V 6 bases, and 5 bases lay outside the gene matches. Germline loops: CDR1 SNHLY, CDR2 FYNNEI. Details on this clone: No antigen is known for it.

The sample taken for sequencing was PBMCs. This chain connects TRBV2 to TRBJ1-3, with TRBD1 matching 8 bases. This clonotype originated in a man aged 18 to 30 in good health and CMV-seronegative. The chain's CDR3 is CASSEQGGGNTIYF. The CDR3 DNA is TGTGCCAGCAGCGAACAGGGGGGCGGAAACACCATATATTTT. Full variable domain (outside the CDR3, taken from reference TRBV2 and TRBJ1-3): EPEVTQTPSHQVTQMGQEVILRCVPISNHLYFYWYRQILGQKVEFLVSFYNNEISEKSEIFDDQFSVERPDGSNFTLKIRSTKLEDSAMYFCASSEQGGGNTIYFGEGSWLTVV.